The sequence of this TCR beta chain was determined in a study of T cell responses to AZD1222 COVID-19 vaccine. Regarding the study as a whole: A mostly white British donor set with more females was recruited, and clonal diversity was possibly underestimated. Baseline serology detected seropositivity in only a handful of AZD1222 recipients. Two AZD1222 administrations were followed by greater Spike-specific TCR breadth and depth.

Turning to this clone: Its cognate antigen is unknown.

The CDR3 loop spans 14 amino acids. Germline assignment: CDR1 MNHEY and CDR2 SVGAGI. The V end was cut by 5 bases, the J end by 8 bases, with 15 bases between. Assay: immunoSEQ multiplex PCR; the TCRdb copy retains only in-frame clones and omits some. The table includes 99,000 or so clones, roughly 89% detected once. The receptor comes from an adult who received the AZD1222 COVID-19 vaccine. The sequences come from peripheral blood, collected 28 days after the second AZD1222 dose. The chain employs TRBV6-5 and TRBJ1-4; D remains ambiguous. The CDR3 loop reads CASSPVVGREKLFF. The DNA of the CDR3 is TGTGCCAGCAGTCCAGTTGTGGGCCGGGAAAAACTGTTTTTT.